The 28 T cell receptor beta chains given below trace back to one sample, sequenced in a study of T cells after yellow fever vaccination. TCRdb used MiXCR to reprocess the 5' RACE reads, holding one entry per CDR3 protein. Counted here are 350,000 to 450,000 distinct CDR3 sequences, around a sixth occurring once; the ten biggest clones make up 15% to 20%. Source: PBMCs, taken before the yellow fever booster vaccination. The source is a man in his late teens or twenties who received the YFV17D yellow fever vaccine.

Many counts were recorded for this clonotype. The rearrangement links TRBV4-2 to TRBJ2-2; D remains ambiguous. CDR3 size: 14 residues. The germline V gene encodes CDR1 LGHNA and CDR2 YNFKEQ. Between the trimmed V and J ends, which lost 0 bases and 4 bases, there was a span of 6 bases. Written as DNA, the CDR3 is TGTGCCAGCAGCCAAGACAGCCGCACCGGGGAGCTGTTTTTT. Translation gives CASSQDSRTGELFF.

Ten or more counts support this clonotype. The rearrangement uses TRBV15 and TRBJ2-1, with TRBD2 matching over 10 bases. This CDR3 is 16 amino acids long. In germline, CDR1 is LNHNV, CDR2 YYDKDF (reference sequence). Unmatched junction bases numbered 5, after V lost 5 bases and J lost 1 base. CDR3 amino acids: CATSGNSGGSYNEQFF. DNA of the CDR3: TGTGCCACCAGCGGTAATAGCGGGGGGTCCTACAATGAGCAGTTCTTC. The whole variable domain, filled in from reference TRBV15 and TRBJ2-1, reads DAMVIQNPRYQVTQFGKPVTLSCSQTLNHNVMYWYQQKSSQAPKLLFHYYDKDFNNEADTPDNFQSRRPNTSFCFLDIRSPGLGDTAMYLCATSGNSGGSYNEQFFGPGTRLTVL.

This clonotype was detected ten times or more. The chain joins TRBV6-1 to TRBJ1-1; the D gene is possibly TRBD1 (6 bases). V lost 0 bases and J lost 2, with 13 bases in between. CDR1 MNHNS and CDR2 SASEGT come from the germline V gene. The CDR3 totals 16 residues. CDR3 nucleotides: TGTGCCAGCAGTGAAGCGAGGCGAGGGGGAAACACTGAAGCTTTCTTT. Residues: CASSEARRGGNTEAFF.

This clonotype showed up just a few times. The chain has TRBV2 and TRBJ2-1, with 7 bases lining up with TRBD1. The CDR3 loop spans 17 amino acids. Germline V CDR1 and CDR2: SNHLY, FYNNEI. Trimming cost V 7 bases and J 0 bases; bases outside gene matches: 12. The CDR3 DNA reads TGTGCCAGCATGGGATTCGTGGGACAGAGCTCCTACAATGAGCAGTTCTTC. Its protein product is CASMGFVGQSSYNEQFF. The variable domain in full, completed from reference TRBV2 and TRBJ2-1, reads EPEVTQTPSHQVTQMGQEVILRCVPISNHLYFYWYRQILGQKVEFLVSFYNNEISEKSEIFDDQFSVERPDGSNFTLKIRSTKLEDSAMYFCASMGFVGQSSYNEQFFGPGTRLTVL.

The chain uses TRBV5-1 and TRBJ2-3; D is unclear. Trimming took off 4 bases at V and 6 bases at J, with 15 bases between the two ends. Germline lookup yields CDR1 SGHRS and CDR2 YFSETQ. The CDR3 spans 14 residues. DNA of the CDR3: TGCGCCAGCAGCGTGGCCTACCCCGCGGATACGCAGTATTTT. Protein product: CASSVAYPADTQYF.

This clonotype was recorded once. The V and J genes are TRBV2 and TRBJ1-2, with D perhaps TRBD1 (5 bases). Germline-derived CDR1 and CDR2 are SNHLY and FYNNEI. Trimming removed 7 bases from V and 2 bases from J, with 20 bases in between. The CDR3 spans 16 residues. The CDR3 nucleotides read TGTGCCAGCATCCGGGACGGGACCATACCCAACTATGGCTACACCTTC. It codes for CASIRDGTIPNYGYTF.

This clonotype was recorded a few times. This sequence joins TRBV6-5 and TRBJ1-5; 8 bases are a match to TRBD1. The germline V gene encodes CDR1 MNHEY and CDR2 SVGAGI. The junction had 10 bases not matched to a gene; V was cut back by 6 bases and J by 0 bases. The CDR3 is 17 amino acids. This chain's CDR3 is CASSNFGTGNSNQPQHF. In DNA, the CDR3 is TGTGCCAGCAGCAATTTCGGGACAGGAAATAGCAATCAGCCCCAGCATTTT.

There are a few counts of this clonotype. This rearrangement joins TRBV6-6 to TRBJ2-7; 9 bases agree with TRBD2. V was pared by 6 bases and J by 0 bases, with 12 bases of the junction left unmatched. The CDR3 is made up of 17 amino acids. Germline V CDR1 and CDR2: MNHNY, SVGAGI (reference sequence). In nucleotides, the CDR3 is TGTGCCAGCAGCAGCTTCAAGACTAGCGGAAGCTCCTACGAGCAGTACGTC. Translated, it gives CASSSFKTSGSSYEQYV.

The chain joins TRBV27 to TRBJ2-1, with TRBD1 identical over 10 bases. V gave up 5 bases and J gave up 7 bases; unmatched junction bases: 5. Germline CDR1 reads MNHEY; CDR2 reads SMNVEV (reference sequence). The CDR3 is 14 residues long. The CDR3 reads CASSPGTGENEQFF. CDR3 nucleotides: TGTGCCAGCAGTCCTGGGACAGGGGAGAATGAGCAGTTCTTC.

This clonotype was recorded a few times. V usage is TRBV28 and J usage is TRBJ2-5, with 8 bases identical to TRBD1. The germline V gene has CDR1 MDHEN and CDR2 SYDVKM. With V trimmed by 4 bases and J by 5 bases, 6 bases remained unmatched. This CDR3 has 14 residues. CDR3 nucleotide sequence: TGTGCCAGCAGTTCAATTCGACAGGGGGAGACCCAGTACTTC. This translates into CASSSIRQGETQYF. Full variable domain (missing parts from reference TRBV28 and TRBJ2-5): DVKVTQSSRYLVKRTGEKVFLECVQDMDHENMFWYRQDPGLGLRLIYFSYDVKMKEKGDIPEGYSVSREKKERFSLILESASTNQTSMYLCASSSIRQGETQYFGPGTRLLVL.

The chain employs TRBV7-9 and TRBJ2-2; TRBD1 is a possible D gene (7 bases). CDR1 and CDR2 (germline): SEHNR, FQNEAQ (reference sequence). The V and J ends lost 5 bases and 6 bases respectively, with 13 bases between them. The CDR3 sequence is 14 residues long. CDR3 residues: CASSDQGGAGELFF. The CDR3 nucleotides read TGTGCCAGCAGCGATCAGGGGGGTGCCGGGGAGCTGTTTTTT.

The sample holds a few counts of this clonotype. The rearrangement links TRBV6-2 or TRBV6-3 to TRBJ1-6; D is perhaps TRBD1 (6 bases). V was shortened by 4 bases and J by 10 bases, with 17 bases between the two germline ends. This CDR3 is 15 amino acids long. Per the germline V gene, CDR1 is MNHEY and CDR2 is SVGEGT. CDR3 loop: CASSSWGQGKSPLHF. DNA for the CDR3: TGTGCCAGCAGTTCCTGGGGACAAGGCAAGTCACCCCTCCACTTT.

The chain joins TRBV6-5 to TRBJ2-5, with D unclear. The V end was cut by 2 bases, the J end by 1 base, with 11 bases between. Germline-derived CDR1 and CDR2 are MNHEY and SVGAGI. The CDR3 length is 15 residues. CDR3 nucleotide sequence: TGTGCCAGCAGTTACGCCCGAATATCCCAAGAGACCCAGTACTTC. Translation: CASSYARISQETQYF.

The V call is TRBV6-5, the J call TRBJ1-6; D is ambiguous. Germline lookup yields CDR1 MNHEY and CDR2 SVGAGI. This CDR3 spans 17 amino acids. V was clipped by 6 bases and J by 3 bases, with 18 bases between them. The DNA for the CDR3 is TGTGCCAGCAGACCCCGAGGCGGCTTTATCTATAATTCACCCCTCCACTTT. Amino acids: CASRPRGGFIYNSPLHF.

This clonotype was counted at least ten times. V usage is TRBV29-1 and J usage is TRBJ2-1; 11 nucleotides agree with TRBD2. V lost 1 base, J lost 2 bases, and 4 bases stayed unmatched. The CDR3 has 16 amino acids. Germline V CDR1 and CDR2: SQVTM, ANQGSEA. CDR3 nucleotide sequence: TGCAGCGTTGAAGGAACTAGCGGGGGAACCTACAATGAGCAGTTCTTC. This codes for CSVEGTSGGTYNEQFF.

V is TRBV27 and J is TRBJ2-7, with unresolved D. V lost 5 bases to trimming and J lost 7 bases, with 15 bases between them. This CDR3 comprises 13 residues. Germline lookup yields CDR1 MNHEY and CDR2 SMNVEV (reference sequence). The CDR3 DNA sequence: TGTGCCAGCAGTCCCCTAGTTTCATATGAGCAGTACGTC. Its protein is CASSPLVSYEQYV.

CDR3 in amino acids: CASSDMTNTEAFF. DNA for the CDR3: TGCGCCAGCAGTGATATGACCAACACTGAAGCTTTCTTT. The chain has TRBV10-1 and TRBJ1-1; no clear D. This CDR3 is built from 13 residues. Trimming stripped 3 bases from V and 2 bases from J, with 7 bases between. Looked up from germline, CDR1 is WNHNN and CDR2 is SYGVQD (reference sequence).

This clonotype was counted between two and nine times. The genes are TRBV13 and TRBJ1-2; TRBD1 matches 7 bases. Germline V lookup: CDR1 PRHDT, CDR2 FYEKMQ (reference sequence). The CDR3 is 14 amino acids. The V segment lost 3 bases and the J segment 4 bases; nucleotides outside the gene matches: 5. The chain's CDR3 is CASSFKGAVYGYTF. DNA for the CDR3: TGTGCCAGCAGCTTCAAGGGGGCGGTCTATGGCTACACCTTC.

For the CDR3, the DNA is TGTGCCAGCAGCTTAGGCCACGACACTGAAGCTTTCTTT. Protein: CASSLGHDTEAFF. J is TRBJ1-1 and V is TRBV7-8; D ambiguous. V dropped 1 base and J dropped 3 bases, with 6 bases sitting between them. The CDR3 is 13 residues long. CDR1 is SGHVS, CDR2 FQNEAQ, per germline.

In this sample, this clonotype turned up a few times. The V call is TRBV6-2 or TRBV6-3, the J call TRBJ2-5; 7 nucleotides match TRBD1. With 6 bases clipped from V and 2 bases from J, the junction kept 3 bases outside the gene matches. Germline-derived CDR1 and CDR2 are MNHEY and SVGEGT. The CDR3 is made up of 13 amino acids. CDR3 sequence: CASRRQGQETQYF. The CDR3 DNA follows: TGTGCCAGCAGACGACAGGGTCAAGAGACCCAGTACTTC.

The chain couples TRBV6-5 to TRBJ2-7, with D perhaps TRBD2 (7 bases). The V and J ends lost 6 bases and 3 bases respectively, with 18 bases between them. Germline-derived CDR1 and CDR2 are MNHEY and SVGAGI. The CDR3 spans 15 residues. CDR3 in amino acids: CASRKMAGAVYEQYF. The CDR3 region has the DNA TGTGCCAGCAGGAAGATGGCGGGGGCCGTCTACGAGCAGTACTTC.

This clonotype has only a few counts. This chain joins TRBV12-3 or TRBV12-4 and TRBJ2-3; 9 bases agree with TRBD2. The CDR3 extends over 14 amino acids. V was clipped by 5 bases and J by 6 bases; unmatched bases: 6. The CDR3 sequence: CASSPGTSWDTQYF. As DNA, the CDR3 is TGTGCCAGCAGTCCCGGGACTAGCTGGGATACGCAGTATTTT.

J is TRBJ2-2 and V is TRBV4-3; 11 bases map to TRBD1. The CDR3 length is 19 residues. The germline gives CDR1 LGHNA, CDR2 YSLEER. With V trimmed by 1 base and J by 3 bases, 10 bases remained unmatched. The chain's CDR3 is CASSQGGTGGRLDTGELFF. The CDR3 nucleotides read TGCGCCAGCAGCCAAGGCGGGACAGGGGGTCGGTTGGACACCGGGGAGCTGTTTTTT.

This clonotype has at least ten counts. The gene calls are TRBV7-2 and TRBJ2-3; D gene unclear. Trimming pared 3 bases from V and 5 bases from J, leaving 6 bases between. Per germline, CDR1 SGHTA and CDR2 FQGNSA. The CDR3 is made up of 12 amino acids. CDR3 loop: CASSFGGDTQYF. The DNA of the CDR3 is TGTGCCAGCAGCTTCGGCGGAGATACGCAGTATTTT.

V gene TRBV20-1 combines with J gene TRBJ1-4, with TRBD1 matching 9 bases. Looked up from germline, CDR1 is DFQATT and CDR2 is SNEGSKA (reference sequence). Germline trimming cut 5 bases from V and 8 bases from J; bases unmatched to any gene: 9. The CDR3 spans 14 residues. The CDR3 coding sequence is TGCAGTGCTGGACAGGGGAGGGTTTACGAAAAACTGTTTTTT. The encoded protein is CSAGQGRVYEKLFF.

The chain couples TRBV13 to TRBJ2-7; D uncertain. This CDR3 region has 11 residues. V was cut by 4 bases and J by 3 bases, with 4 bases left in between. Germline values: CDR1 PRHDT, CDR2 FYEKMQ (reference sequence). The CDR3 sequence: CASSWYYEQYF. CDR3 bases: TGTGCCAGCAGCTGGTACTACGAGCAGTACTTC. The full variable domain, in which reference TRBV13 and TRBJ2-7 provide the parts outside the CDR3, is AAGVIQSPRHLIKEKRETATLKCYPIPRHDTVYWYQQGPGQDPQFLISFYEKMQSDKGSIPDRFSAQQFSDYHSELNMSSLELGDSALYFCASSWYYEQYFGPGTRLTVT.

The chain is built from TRBV24-1 and TRBJ2-3; 7 bases align to TRBD2. Trimming took 4 bases from V and 2 from J; bases not matched to a gene: 14. Looked up from germline, CDR1 is KGHDR and CDR2 is SFDVKD. The CDR3 has 18 amino acids. The CDR3 sequence: CATSDSAYLAETTDTQYF. CDR3 DNA: TGTGCCACCAGTGACTCCGCTTATCTAGCGGAGACCACAGATACGCAGTATTTT.

The gene calls are TRBV29-1 and TRBJ1-6; TRBD1 matches 8 bases. The CDR3 loop spans 13 amino acids. Trimming took 4 bases from V and 13 from J; bases not matched to a gene: 9. Per the germline V gene, CDR1 is SQVTM and CDR2 is ANQGSEA. The CDR3 spells CSVVGQGGLPLHF. For the CDR3, the DNA is TGCAGCGTTGTCGGACAGGGAGGTCTCCCCCTCCACTTT.